Here is one T cell receptor (beta chain) with its context. This CDR3 is built from 16 residues. CDR1 is LNHDA and CDR2 is SQIVND in the germline V gene (reference sequence). V lost 5 bases to trimming and J lost 1 base; unmatched junction nucleotides: 6. This entry is derived from a study of cytomegalovirus exposure and HLA in healthy donors. Both 60 Vbeta primers and 13 Jbeta primers went into the PCR. Data came from immunoSEQ multiplex PCR; TCRdb stores just in-frame clones and leaves some out. Among about 140,000 clones listed, 70% to 80% were seen once. The source is a woman aged 55-70 years in good health and CMV-seropositive. Source material: PBMCs. The chain joins TRBV19 to TRBJ1-5, with TRBD1 matching 9 bases. In DNA form, the CDR3 reads TGTGCCAGTAGTCCCCGGACAGGGGTAAGCAATCAGCCCCAGCATTTT. Protein: CASSPRTGVSNQPQHF.